The entry that follows covers one T cell receptor (beta chain) sequence. Its antigen is unidentified. The CDR3 contains 17 residues. Trimming removed 1 base at V and 12 bases at J, with 25 bases between. Germline CDR1 and CDR2: SGHAT and FQNNGV. This sample is drawn from a study of cytomegalovirus exposure and HLA in healthy donors. Regarding the study as a whole: Most TCR sequences showed up rarely, but some public TCRs showed up in many donors. Some V segments, TRBV6-2 and TRBV6-3 among them, were indistinguishable and were therefore excluded. The authors enumerated 150 to 200 TCR beta chains as linked to cytomegalovirus.

60 Vbeta and 13 Jbeta primers were used in PCR. The table came from immunoSEQ multiplex PCR; TCRdb's copy has only in-frame clones and leaves some out. The repertoire holds about 130,000 clones, with around 76% as singletons. The sample consisted of PBMCs. The rearrangement links TRBV11-2 to TRBJ2-1; a weak D match, TRBD2 (6 bases). This TCR came from a male donor in good health and CMV-seronegative. CDR3 protein: CASSLVPTGVPSGLQFF. The CDR3 nucleotides read TGTGCCAGCAGCTTAGTCCCAACGGGAGTCCCGTCAGGGTTGCAGTTCTTC.